The rows below give T cell receptor beta chains drawn from one sample of a study of blood T cell repertoires in COVID-19. The repertoire was sequenced with immunoSEQ multiplex PCR; TCRdb's copy has only in-frame clones and lacks some. Among roughly 320,000 clones listed, just over 85% were seen once. The specimen was PBMCs or T cells enriched from blood (not recorded which). The receptor source for this set is a man in his thirties or forties who had recovered from COVID-19. Both conserved end residues are part of each CDR3. D genes are given only for firm matches. Some rows have no size entry. The others give once, few or many, or a class for an expanded clone.

clone_size	v_call	d_call	j_call	cdr3_aa	cdr3_nt
-	TRBV27	TRBD2	TRBJ2-1	CASSPGTSGMNEQFF	TGTGCCAGCAGTCCCGGGACTAGCGGGATGAATGAGCAGTTCTTC
-	TRBV5-1	-	TRBJ2-6	CASSLEGSGANVLTF	TGCGCCAGCAGCCTAGAGGGTTCCGGGGCCAACGTCCTGACTTTC
-	TRBV11-3	-	TRBJ1-4	CASSSALGQGSRKLFF	TGTGCCAGCAGCTCCGCCCTCGGGCAGGGAAGTCGGAAACTGTTTTTT
once	TRBV5-6	TRBD1	TRBJ1-3	CASSLRTTGDENTIYF	TGTGCCAGCAGCTTAAGGACGACAGGGGACGAAAACACCATATATTTT
-	TRBV6-5	TRBD2	TRBJ2-2	CASSRLATNTGELFF	TGTGCCAGCAGTCGACTAGCGACGAACACCGGGGAGCTGTTTTTT
-	TRBV21-1	-	TRBJ2-3	CASSKDAAVSTDTQYF	TGTGCCAGCAGCAAAGATGCAGCGGTCAGCACAGATACGCAGTATTTT
-	TRBV7-2	-	TRBJ2-1	CASSLDRSYNEQFF	TGTGCCAGCAGCTTAGATCGCTCCTACAATGAGCAGTTCTTC
-	TRBV3-1/TRBV3-2	TRBD1	TRBJ1-2	CASSPPGQGYGYTF	TGTGCCAGCAGCCCGCCGGGACAGGGATATGGCTACACCTTC
-	TRBV4-1	-	TRBJ2-7	CASSQSSGTRTYEQYF	TGCGCCAGCAGCCAATCATCCGGGACAAGAACCTACGAGCAGTACTTC
-	TRBV7-8	-	TRBJ2-5	CASSLGRGHPQETQYF	TGTGCCAGCAGCTTAGGCAGGGGACACCCCCAAGAGACCCAGTACTTC
-	TRBV18	TRBD1	TRBJ1-4	CASSLDRGRLIHEKLFF	TGTGCCAGCTCTCTCGACAGGGGGCGCCTAATCCATGAAAAACTGTTTTTT
-	TRBV4-2	TRBD1	TRBJ1-4	CASSQPGQVPTVEKLFF	TGTGCCAGCAGCCAGCCGGGACAGGTCCCAACGGTCGAAAAACTGTTTTTT